The sample holds one count of the clone carrying this T cell receptor beta chain. The sample is drawn from a study of T cells in Graves' hyperthyroidism and ophthalmopathy. Across the whole study: Blood was drawn when the patient was first diagnosed and still untreated.

No progression to ophthalmopathy during 18 months of follow-up defined stable disease. Amplified regions were TCR beta CDR3 sequences from RNA transcripts. TCR CDR3 regions were first amplified by RT-PCR with HTBI primers. In TCRdb, the multiplex PCR reads were re-called with MiXCR into one record per CDR3 protein. The sample contains about 320,000 distinct CDR3 sequences, approximately 16% of which appear only once. Germline V CDR1 and CDR2: DFQATT, SNEGSKA (reference sequence). This CDR3 has 17 residues. Trimming took 1 base from V and 2 from J; bases not matched to a gene: 8. The specimen was blood. This sequence was found in a young man with Graves' hyperthyroidism. V is TRBV20-1 and J is TRBJ2-1, with TRBD2 identical over 10 bases. The CDR3 loop is CSARAPLAGGPYNEQFF. DNA for the CDR3: TGCAGTGCTAGAGCCCCATTAGCGGGAGGTCCCTACAATGAGCAGTTCTTC.